This record concerns one TCR beta chain sequence. The specificity of this receptor is unknown. The input lacks base qualities; no much larger clone sits a single base away. Clipping removes 4 bases from V and 1 base from J, with 16 as the unmatched junction base count. The CDR3 goes from the cysteine to the phenylalanine over 19 residues. The read is trimmed to its CDR3 DNA, 57 bases read in frame from base 1. The germline V gene yields LGHNT for CDR1 and FRNRAP for CDR2. The source of the sample is a study of cytomegalovirus exposure and HLA in healthy donors (TCRdb year 2017). With respect to the entire study: In an earlier analysis of roughly 500 of the donors, under 300 Gb of sequence data and some 100 million unique TCR beta sequences from 180 million or so T cells were reported. Around 300 gigabases of sequencing data and approximately 93 million unique TCR sequences were included in an early release covering around 600 HLA-typed donors. Among the 398 genotyped donors, approximately 81% belonged to the genetic ancestry cluster associated with self-reported Caucasian donors. The study was designed to test whether signatures of past pathogen exposure could be identified by cataloging public T cell receptors. Using immunosequencing, the study profiled T cell repertoires from fewer than 700 subjects and related those repertoires to cytomegalovirus serostatus. Besides the first cohort of approximately 670 subjects, a separate validation cohort made up of roughly 130 different subjects was used. High-throughput TCR immunosequencing, statistical association of individual TCRs with disease status, and machine learning were combined to predict cytomegalovirus infection status. To study patterns of TCR occurrence, a later analysis re-analyzed previously published TCR beta repertoires from 650 to 750 donors and added high-resolution HLA genotyping. In the later analysis, no new phenotypic data were used to find candidate immune exposures; instead, reliance was placed on TCR beta sequences and their occurrence across donors. In an earlier analysis of a few hundred of the donors, high-throughput TCR beta sequencing was used to judge whether each TCR beta V gene segment behaved as functional or pseudogenic. Donor age, sex, ethnicity and CMV serostatus were compiled alongside the repertoire data. A later genetic analysis took genome-wide SNP genotypes for about three fifths of the roughly 700 donors and used that subset as a discovery cohort. Every repertoire in the discovery cohort had been generated on one and the same sequencing platform. HLA typing included class I and class II loci at four-digit resolution. Typing coverage varied by locus: about 629-640 donors for A, B, C, DRB1 and DQB1; some 520 for DQA1; about 590 for DPA1; more than 450 for DPB1. Roughly 5 DR-DQ haplotypes were handled as single units for association and clustering because linkage in the cohort was strong. On average, roughly 250,000 unique TCR beta nucleotide sequences were sequenced per donor among some 420 genotyped donors of the cohort, with approximately 18% of those sequences being non-productive. Summary of the overall study and its limitations: Presence/absence analyses assumed roughly uniform sequencing depth across donors, an assumption that may not hold. A cluster of highly shared sequence variants was judged likely to be a technical artifact of the sequencing pipeline. Because HLA typing was missing for some donors at each locus, association tests included only the typed subset. In an earlier analysis of roughly 500 of the donors, most TCR beta V segments appeared in productive rearrangements about 87% or about 30% of the time, broadly matching IMGT annotations. According to a later analysis, most CMV-associated TCR beta chains appeared to be HLA-restricted, and the HLA associations seemed to be driven largely by CMV exposure. In a later analysis, several top co-occurrence clusters were reported to appear linked to parvovirus B19, influenza, CMV and Epstein-Barr virus. A later analysis found that TCR association rates varied across HLA loci, with DRB1 alleles showing the most associated TCRs and HLA-C alleles the fewest. Three of the identified cytomegalovirus-associated TCR beta chains were confirmed in vitro to be specific for cytomegalovirus antigens. At a false discovery rate of 0.05, a later analysis linked around 15,000 TCR beta sequences to specific HLA alleles. Because the 87-base-pair reads could not distinguish some IMGT-functional V segments, including TRBV6-2 and TRBV6-3, those segments were excluded. Because counts were too low, roughly 16 rarely observed V segments, including chromosome 9 orphons, were left out of the earlier analysis of some 600 of the donors. When HLA alleles, especially DR and DQ, strongly co-occurred, attributing TCR associations to individual alleles was difficult. In this cohort, only TCR beta chains were sequenced, and detectable features were limited by the absence of alpha or paired-chain data. While some public TCRs were present in many individuals, most TCR sequences turned up only very rarely across donors. CMV serostatus was the only immune exposure information available for the cohort. A later genetic analysis reported fewer N-insertions in productive TCRs among donors in an Asian-associated ancestry cluster than the 666-donor mean. It was suggested by the authors that the approach could potentially be generalized to other disease states and immunological phenotypes. A later analysis found that HLA-associated TCR beta chains were more clonally expanded and had lower generation probabilities than equally common non-associated chains. An association between a missense DCLRE1C variant and V-gene and J-gene trimming of TCR beta chains was found in a later genetic analysis and replicated in an independent cohort. A further reported finding was that TCR beta sequences accurately predicted the HLA-A and HLA-B alleles for most subjects in the first cohort. The classifier was reported to diagnose cytomegalovirus status with high specificity and sensitivity in both the original cohort and the validation cohort. Correlated functional status among segregating V segments might be attributable to linkage disequilibrium, but an unknown experimental factor could not be ruled out. The study listed 150 to 200 TCR beta chains as associated with cytomegalovirus.

In total, over 600 healthy bone marrow donors made up the cohort. Cohort members were all nominally healthy when sampled, although unrecorded immune exposures were likely present. The donor tested CMV seronegative, placing the donor among the 350 or so seronegative members of the cohort. A peripheral blood sample was provided by each donor, and peripheral blood mononuclear cells were used for TCR beta sequencing. Genomic DNA extraction from the blood cell samples was performed with the Qiagen DNeasy Blood Extraction Kit. Receptor libraries were prepared by the immunoSEQ multiplex PCR assay. For the multiplex PCR, a mixture combining 60 forward primers for TCR Vbeta segments and 13 reverse primers for TCR Jbeta segments was used. The CDR3 region of rearranged TCR beta genes was amplified from genomic DNA with a multiplex PCR assay. On the Illumina HiSeq System, the amplified TCR beta libraries were sequenced as 87-base-pair reads. Turning to the authors' computational methods: A later analysis tallied roughly 78 million unique TCR beta chains across the 640 or so repertoires, and around 12 million of those chains were shared by two or more donors. Raw reads were error-corrected and collapsed into unique sequences with a nearest-neighbor algorithm that merged closely related sequences to remove PCR and sequencing errors. CDR3 sequences were aligned to IMGT reference sequences to assign V, D and J gene segments. For a sequence to be retained, a match of at least six nucleotides was required to both a V gene segment and a J gene segment. Rearrangements were classified as productive when the CDR3 lacked stop codons and remained in frame with V and J, and all other rearrangements were classified as non-productive. CDR3 was defined according to IMGT convention as the region running from the second conserved V-encoded cysteine to the conserved J-encoded phenylalanine. The earlier analysis of some 580 of the donors excluded any sequence lacking an unambiguous match to a single V gene segment. In an earlier analysis of almost 600 of the donors, a V segment was called functional when productive rearrangements were above 56.7%, and segregating when the standard deviation between donors exceeded 5%. A statistical classification framework was built for diagnosing cytomegalovirus status from the catalog of TCR beta chain sequences. A later analysis assigned V and J genes by comparing TCR nucleotide sequences with IMGT/GENE-DB human TR gene sequences. In a later analysis, CDR3 sequences and most-parsimonious VDJ recombination scenarios were assigned using the TCRdist pipeline. A later analysis defined each TCR beta chain by its CDR3 amino acid sequence plus V-gene family, and excluded reads lacking a unique V-gene family. To address suspected cross-contamination and a sequencing artifact, a later analysis removed 592 highly shared, low-generation-probability nucleotide sequences. In a later analysis, a clonal expansion index was calculated for each public chain from normalized within-repertoire ranks of inferred template counts. In a later analysis, generation probabilities were computed with a VDJ recombination model fitted to out-of-frame rearrangements, and the resulting probabilities were checked against IGoR. A later analysis scored TCR-TCR, TCR-HLA and TCR-CMV co-occurrence with hypergeometric tests, applying a repertoire-size bias correction to TCR pairs. A later analysis estimated false discovery rates by permuting HLA or CMV assignments 20 times. In a later analysis, co-occurring TCRs were grouped using DBSCAN, and TCRdist sequence similarity was added for clustering within HLA-allele-positive subsets. Co-occurrence clustering excluded repertoires with fewer than 30,000 or more than 120,000 public chains, plus five with anomalous nucleotide sharing. Not all clones reach the TCRdb copy of this immuneACCESS table, which keeps in-frame sequences only. Checked studies attribute under half of the gap to unresolved V genes and leave the rest unexplained. V and J calls and clone size are those listed in that table; D and trimming were worked out from the DNA. This sample has over 130,000 clones in its table, and 70% of those were observed once. The top ten clones comprise 1.6% of the sample.

This TCR derives from a woman in her 30s in good health and CMV-seronegative. The chain is assembled from TRBV12-5 and TRBJ1-5; 7 junctional bases match TRBD1. The specimen sequenced was PBMCs. The sequenced DNA is TGTGCTAGTGGTTGGGTGACAGACAGGGAGGTGTCGAGCAATCAGCCCCAGCATTTT. It translates to CASGWVTDREVSSNQPQHF.